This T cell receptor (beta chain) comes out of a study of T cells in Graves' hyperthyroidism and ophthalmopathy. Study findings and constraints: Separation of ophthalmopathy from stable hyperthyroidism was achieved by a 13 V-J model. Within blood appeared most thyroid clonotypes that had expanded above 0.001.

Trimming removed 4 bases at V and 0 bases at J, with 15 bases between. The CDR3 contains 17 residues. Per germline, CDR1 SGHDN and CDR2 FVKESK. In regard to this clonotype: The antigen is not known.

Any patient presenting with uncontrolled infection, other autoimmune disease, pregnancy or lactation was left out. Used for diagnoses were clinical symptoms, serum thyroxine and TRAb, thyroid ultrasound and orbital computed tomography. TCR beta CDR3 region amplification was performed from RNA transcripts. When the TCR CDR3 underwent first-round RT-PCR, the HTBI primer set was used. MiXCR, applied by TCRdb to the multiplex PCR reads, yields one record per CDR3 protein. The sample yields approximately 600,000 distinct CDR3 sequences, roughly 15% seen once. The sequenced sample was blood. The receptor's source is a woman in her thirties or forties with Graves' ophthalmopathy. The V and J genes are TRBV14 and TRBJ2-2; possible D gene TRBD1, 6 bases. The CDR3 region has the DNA TGTGCCAGCAGCCCATGGTATGGGGGCCCGAACACCGGGGAGCTGTTTTTT. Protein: CASSPWYGGPNTGELFF.